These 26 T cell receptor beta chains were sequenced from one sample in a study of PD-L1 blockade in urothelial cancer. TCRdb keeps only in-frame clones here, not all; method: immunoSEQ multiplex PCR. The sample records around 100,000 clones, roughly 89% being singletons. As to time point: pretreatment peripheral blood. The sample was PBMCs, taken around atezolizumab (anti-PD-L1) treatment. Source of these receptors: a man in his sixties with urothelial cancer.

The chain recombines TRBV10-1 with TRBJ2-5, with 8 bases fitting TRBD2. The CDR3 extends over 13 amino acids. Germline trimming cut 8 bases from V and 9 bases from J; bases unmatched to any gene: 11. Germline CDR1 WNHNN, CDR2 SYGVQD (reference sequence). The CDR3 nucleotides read TGCGCCAGCTCGAAAGCGGGAGAAGTGTCCCAGTACTTC. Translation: CASSKAGEVSQYF.

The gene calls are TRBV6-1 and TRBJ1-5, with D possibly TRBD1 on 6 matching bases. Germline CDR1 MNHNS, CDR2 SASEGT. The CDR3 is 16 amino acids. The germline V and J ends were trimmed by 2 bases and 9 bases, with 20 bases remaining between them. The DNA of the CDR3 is TGTGCCAGCAGTGAATTTGGGTCAGGGGCCCGACTGCCCCAGCATTTT. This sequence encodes CASSEFGSGARLPQHF.

The chain's CDR3 is CASKIATTSYEQYF. The CDR3 DNA sequence: TGTGCCAGCAAGATTGCGACAACCTCCTACGAGCAGTACTTC. The chain has TRBV2 and TRBJ2-7; D is unresolved. Germline V gives CDR1 SNHLY, CDR2 FYNNEI. The CDR3 totals 14 residues. V was trimmed by 7 bases and J by 0 bases, leaving 13 bases between them. The full variable domain, in which reference TRBV2 and TRBJ2-7 provide the parts outside the CDR3, is EPEVTQTPSHQVTQMGQEVILRCVPISNHLYFYWYRQILGQKVEFLVSFYNNEISEKSEIFDDQFSVERPDGSNFTLKIRSTKLEDSAMYFCASKIATTSYEQYFGPGTRLTVT.

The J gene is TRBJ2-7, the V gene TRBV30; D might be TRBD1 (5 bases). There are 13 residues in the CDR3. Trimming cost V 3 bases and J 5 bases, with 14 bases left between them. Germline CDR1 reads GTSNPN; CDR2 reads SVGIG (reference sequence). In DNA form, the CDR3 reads TGTGCCTGGAGACGGCAGGGTCTGCACGAGCAGTACTTC. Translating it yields CAWRRQGLHEQYF.

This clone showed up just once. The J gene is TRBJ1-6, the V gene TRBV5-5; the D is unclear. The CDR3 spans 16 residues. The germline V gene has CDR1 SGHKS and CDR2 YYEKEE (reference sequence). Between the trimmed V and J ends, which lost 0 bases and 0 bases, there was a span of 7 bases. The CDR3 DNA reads TGTGCCAGCAGCTTGGGGTTTAGCTCCTATAATTCACCCCTCCACTTT. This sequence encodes CASSLGFSSYNSPLHF.

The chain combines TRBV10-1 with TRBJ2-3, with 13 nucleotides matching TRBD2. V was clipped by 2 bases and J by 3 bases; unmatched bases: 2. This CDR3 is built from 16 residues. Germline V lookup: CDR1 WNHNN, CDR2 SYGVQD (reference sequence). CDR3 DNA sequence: TGCGCCAGCAGTGAGACGGGACTAGCGGGAACAGATACGCAGTATTTT. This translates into CASSETGLAGTDTQYF.

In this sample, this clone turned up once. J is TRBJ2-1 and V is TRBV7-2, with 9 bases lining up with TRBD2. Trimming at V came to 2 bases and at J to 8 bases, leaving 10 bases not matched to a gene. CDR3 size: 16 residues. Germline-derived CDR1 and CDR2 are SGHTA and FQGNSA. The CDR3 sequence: CASSLLGGGAEHEQFF. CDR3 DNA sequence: TGTGCCAGCAGCTTATTAGGCGGGGGGGCCGAACATGAGCAGTTCTTC.

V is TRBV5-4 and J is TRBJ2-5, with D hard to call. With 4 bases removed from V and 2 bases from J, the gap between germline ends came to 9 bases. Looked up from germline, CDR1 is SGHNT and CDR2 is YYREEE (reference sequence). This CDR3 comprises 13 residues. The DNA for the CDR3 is TGTGCCAGCAGCCAACAGATTCAAGAGACCCAGTACTTC. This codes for CASSQQIQETQYF.

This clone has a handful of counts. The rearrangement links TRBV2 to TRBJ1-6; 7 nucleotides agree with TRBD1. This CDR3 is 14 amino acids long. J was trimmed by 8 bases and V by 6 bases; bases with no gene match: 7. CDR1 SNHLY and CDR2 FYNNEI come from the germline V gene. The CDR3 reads CASSPAGTDSPLHF. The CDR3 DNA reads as TGTGCCAGCAGCCCAGCCGGGACAGATTCACCCCTCCACTTT.

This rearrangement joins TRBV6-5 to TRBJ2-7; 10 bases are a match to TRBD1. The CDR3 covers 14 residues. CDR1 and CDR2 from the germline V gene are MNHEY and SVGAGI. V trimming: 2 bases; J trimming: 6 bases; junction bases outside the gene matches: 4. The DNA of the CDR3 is TGTGCCAGCAGTTACGGGACAGGGGATCGCGAGCAGTACTTC. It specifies CASSYGTGDREQYF.

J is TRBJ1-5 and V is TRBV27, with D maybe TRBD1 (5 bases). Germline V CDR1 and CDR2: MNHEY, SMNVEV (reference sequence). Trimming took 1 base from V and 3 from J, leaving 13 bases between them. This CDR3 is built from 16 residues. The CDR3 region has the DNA TGTGCCAGCAGTTTATGGGGGGGGAGGTACAATCAGCCCCAGCATTTT. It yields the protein CASSLWGGRYNQPQHF.

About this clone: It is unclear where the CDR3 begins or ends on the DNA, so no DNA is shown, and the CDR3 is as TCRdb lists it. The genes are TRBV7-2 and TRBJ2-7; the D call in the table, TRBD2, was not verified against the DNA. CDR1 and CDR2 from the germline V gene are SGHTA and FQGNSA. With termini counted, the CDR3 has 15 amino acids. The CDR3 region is CASSLVAGGAASTYF.

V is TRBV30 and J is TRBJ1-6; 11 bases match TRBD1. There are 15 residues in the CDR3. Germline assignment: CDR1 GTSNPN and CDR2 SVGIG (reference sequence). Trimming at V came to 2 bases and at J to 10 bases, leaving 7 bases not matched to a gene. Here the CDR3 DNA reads TGTGCCTGGAGTCCACGGGACAGGGGGTACTCACCCCTCCACTTT. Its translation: CAWSPRDRGYSPLHF.

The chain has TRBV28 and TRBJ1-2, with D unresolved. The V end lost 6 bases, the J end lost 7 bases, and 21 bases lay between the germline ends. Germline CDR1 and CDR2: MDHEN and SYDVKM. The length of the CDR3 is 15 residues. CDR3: CASSLGGAIPGGYTF. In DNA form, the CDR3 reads TGTGCCAGCAGCCTTGGTGGCGCAATCCCGGGTGGCTACACCTTC.

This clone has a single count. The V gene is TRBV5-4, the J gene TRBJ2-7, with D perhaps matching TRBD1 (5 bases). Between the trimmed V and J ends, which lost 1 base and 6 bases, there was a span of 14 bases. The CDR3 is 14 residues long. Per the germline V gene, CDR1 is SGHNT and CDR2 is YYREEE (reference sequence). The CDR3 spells CASSLKGIPSEQYF. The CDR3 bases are TGTGCCAGCAGCTTGAAGGGGATCCCTTCCGAGCAGTACTTC.

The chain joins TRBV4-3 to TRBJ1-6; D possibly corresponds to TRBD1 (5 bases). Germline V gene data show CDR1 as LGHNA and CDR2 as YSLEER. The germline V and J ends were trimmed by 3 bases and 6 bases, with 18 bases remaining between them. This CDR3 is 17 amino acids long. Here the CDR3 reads CASSQEPGLSLNSPLHF. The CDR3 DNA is TGCGCCAGCAGCCAGGAACCGGGACTTTCACTTAATTCACCCCTCCACTTT.

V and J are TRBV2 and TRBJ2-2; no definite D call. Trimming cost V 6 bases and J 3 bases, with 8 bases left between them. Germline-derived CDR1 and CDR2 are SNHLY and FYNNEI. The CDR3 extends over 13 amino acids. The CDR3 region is CASRLMDTGELFF. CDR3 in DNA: TGTGCCAGCAGACTGATGGACACCGGGGAGCTGTTTTTT.

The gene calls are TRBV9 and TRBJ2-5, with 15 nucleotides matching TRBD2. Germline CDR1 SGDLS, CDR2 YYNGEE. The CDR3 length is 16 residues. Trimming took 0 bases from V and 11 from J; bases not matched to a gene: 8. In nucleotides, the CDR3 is TGTGCCAGCAGCGTAGCCTCGGGACTAGCGGGGGGCTCACAGTACTTC. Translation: CASSVASGLAGGSQYF.

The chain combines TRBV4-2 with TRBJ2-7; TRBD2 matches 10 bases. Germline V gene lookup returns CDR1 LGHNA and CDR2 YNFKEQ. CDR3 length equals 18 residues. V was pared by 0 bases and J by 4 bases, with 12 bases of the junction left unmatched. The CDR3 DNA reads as TGTGCCAGCAGCCAAGATTTGCTAGCGGGAGCTTCAGGGTACGAGCAGTACTTC. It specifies CASSQDLLAGASGYEQYF.

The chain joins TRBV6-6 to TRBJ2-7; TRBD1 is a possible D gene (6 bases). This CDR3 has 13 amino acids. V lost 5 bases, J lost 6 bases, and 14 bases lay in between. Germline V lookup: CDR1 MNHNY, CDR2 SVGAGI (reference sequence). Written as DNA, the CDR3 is TGTGCCAGCAGTGCCTCGACAGGTTCCGAGCAGTACTTC. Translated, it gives CASSASTGSEQYF.

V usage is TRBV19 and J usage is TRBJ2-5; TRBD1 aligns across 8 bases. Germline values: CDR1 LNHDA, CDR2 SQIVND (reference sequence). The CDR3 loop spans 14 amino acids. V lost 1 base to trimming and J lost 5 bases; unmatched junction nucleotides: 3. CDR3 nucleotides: TGTGCCAGTAGTATAGCGTGGACAGGGGAGACCCAGTACTTC. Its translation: CASSIAWTGETQYF.

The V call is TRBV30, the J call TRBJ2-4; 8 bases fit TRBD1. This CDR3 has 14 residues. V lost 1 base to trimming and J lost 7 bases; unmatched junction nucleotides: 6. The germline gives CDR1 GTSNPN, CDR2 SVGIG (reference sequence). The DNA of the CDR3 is TGTGCCTGGAGTGCGGGGACAGGTGGGAACATTCAGTACTTC. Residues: CAWSAGTGGNIQYF.

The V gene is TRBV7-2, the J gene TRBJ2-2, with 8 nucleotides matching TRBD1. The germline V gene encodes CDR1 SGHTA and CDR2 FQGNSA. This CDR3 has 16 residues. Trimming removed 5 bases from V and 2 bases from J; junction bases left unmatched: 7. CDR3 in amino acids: CASSKRQGFNTGELFF. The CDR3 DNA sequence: TGTGCCAGCAGCAAGAGACAGGGGTTCAACACCGGGGAGCTGTTTTTT. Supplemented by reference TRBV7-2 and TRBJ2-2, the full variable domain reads GAGVSQSPSNKVTEKGKDVELRCDPISGHTALYWYRQSLGQGLEFLIYFQGNSAPDKSGLPSDRFSAERTGGSVSTLTIQRTQQEDSAVYLCASSKRQGFNTGELFFGEGSRLTVL.

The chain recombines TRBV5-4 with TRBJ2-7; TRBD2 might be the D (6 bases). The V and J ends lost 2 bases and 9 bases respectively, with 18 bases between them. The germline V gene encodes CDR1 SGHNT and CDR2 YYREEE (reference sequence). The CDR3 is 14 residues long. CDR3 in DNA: TGTGCCAGCAGCTTTCAGGGACTGGACCGGGGGCAGTACTTC. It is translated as CASSFQGLDRGQYF.

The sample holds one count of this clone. The CDR3 region is CASSFRQGASYEQYF. Written as DNA, the CDR3 is TGTGCCAGCAGCTTCCGACAGGGGGCTAGCTACGAGCAGTACTTC. The rearrangement joins TRBV7-2 to TRBJ2-7, with 10 bases lining up with TRBD1. The junction had 5 bases not matched to a gene; V was cut back by 3 bases and J by 3 bases. CDR3 length: 15 amino acids. Germline V gene data show CDR1 as SGHTA and CDR2 as FQGNSA.

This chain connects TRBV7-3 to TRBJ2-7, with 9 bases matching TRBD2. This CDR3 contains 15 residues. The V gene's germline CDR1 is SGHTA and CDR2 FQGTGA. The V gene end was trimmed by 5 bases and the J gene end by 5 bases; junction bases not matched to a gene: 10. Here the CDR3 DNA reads TGTGCCAGCAGCCCAGAGGTAGCGGGAGTCCACGAGCAGTACTTC. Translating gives CASSPEVAGVHEQYF.